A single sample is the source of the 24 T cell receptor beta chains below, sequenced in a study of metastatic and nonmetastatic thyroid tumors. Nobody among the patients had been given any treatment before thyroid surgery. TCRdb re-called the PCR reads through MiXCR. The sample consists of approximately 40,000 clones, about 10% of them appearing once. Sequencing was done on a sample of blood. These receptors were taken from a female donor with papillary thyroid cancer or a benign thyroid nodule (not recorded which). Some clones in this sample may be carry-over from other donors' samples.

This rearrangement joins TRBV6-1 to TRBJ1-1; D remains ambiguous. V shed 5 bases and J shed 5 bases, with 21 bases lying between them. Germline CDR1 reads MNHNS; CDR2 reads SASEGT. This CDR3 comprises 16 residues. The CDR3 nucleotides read TGTGCCAGCAGTCAAGTGTTCTGGGTTTCGGGTACTGAAGCTTTCTTT. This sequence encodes CASSQVFWVSGTEAFF.

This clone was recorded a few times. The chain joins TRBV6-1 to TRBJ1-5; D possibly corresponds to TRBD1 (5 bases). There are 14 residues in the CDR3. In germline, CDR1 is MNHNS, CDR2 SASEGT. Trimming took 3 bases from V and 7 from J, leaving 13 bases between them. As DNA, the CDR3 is TGTGCCAGCAGTGAGTCGACAGACCCCCAGCCCCAGCATTTT. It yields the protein CASSESTDPQPQHF.

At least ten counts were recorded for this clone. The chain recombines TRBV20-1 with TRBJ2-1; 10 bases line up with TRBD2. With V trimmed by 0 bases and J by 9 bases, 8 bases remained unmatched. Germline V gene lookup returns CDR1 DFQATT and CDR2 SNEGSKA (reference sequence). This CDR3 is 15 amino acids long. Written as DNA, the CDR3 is TGCAGTGCTAGAGATGTCAGCGGGAGGGCCGTTGAGCAGTTCTTC. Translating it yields CSARDVSGRAVEQFF.

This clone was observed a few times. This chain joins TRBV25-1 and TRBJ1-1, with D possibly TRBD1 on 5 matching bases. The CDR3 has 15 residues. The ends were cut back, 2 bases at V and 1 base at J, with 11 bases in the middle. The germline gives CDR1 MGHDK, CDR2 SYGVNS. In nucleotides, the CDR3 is TGTGCCAGCAGTGAAACCGGGACGGCGAACACTGAAGCTTTCTTT. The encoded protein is CASSETGTANTEAFF.

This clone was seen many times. Written as DNA, the CDR3 is TGCAGTGCTAGAAAGGGACCCTCCAATCAGCCCCAGCATTTT. This codes for CSARKGPSNQPQHF. The rearrangement joins TRBV20-1 to TRBJ1-5; maybe TRBD1 (5 bases). Germline V gene lookup returns CDR1 DFQATT and CDR2 SNEGSKA (reference sequence). V was shortened by 2 bases and J by 3 bases, with 11 bases between the two germline ends. The length of the CDR3 is 14 residues.

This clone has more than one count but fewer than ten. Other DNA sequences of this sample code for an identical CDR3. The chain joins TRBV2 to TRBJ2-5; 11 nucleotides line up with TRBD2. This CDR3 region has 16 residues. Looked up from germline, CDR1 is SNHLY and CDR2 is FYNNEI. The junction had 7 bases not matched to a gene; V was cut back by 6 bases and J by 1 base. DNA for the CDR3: TGTGCCAGCAGGAGGGGGACTAGCGGAGTCCAAGAGACCCAGTACTTC. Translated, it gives CASRRGTSGVQETQYF. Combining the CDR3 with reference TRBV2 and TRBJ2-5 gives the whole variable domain EPEVTQTPSHQVTQMGQEVILRCVPISNHLYFYWYRQILGQKVEFLVSFYNNEISEKSEIFDDQFSVERPDGSNFTLKIRSTKLEDSAMYFCASRRGTSGVQETQYFGPGTRLLVL.

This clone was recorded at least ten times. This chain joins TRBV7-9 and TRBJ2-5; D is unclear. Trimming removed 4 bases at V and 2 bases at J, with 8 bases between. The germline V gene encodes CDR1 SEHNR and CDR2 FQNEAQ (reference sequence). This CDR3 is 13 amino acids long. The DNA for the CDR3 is TGTGCCAGCAGCTCCATGGAGCAAGAGACCCAGTACTTC. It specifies CASSSMEQETQYF.

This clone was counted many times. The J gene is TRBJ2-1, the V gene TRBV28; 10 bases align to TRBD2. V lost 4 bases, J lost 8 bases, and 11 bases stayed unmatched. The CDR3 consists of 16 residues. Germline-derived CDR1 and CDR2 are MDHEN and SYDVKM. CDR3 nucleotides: TGTGCCAGCAGTTCCGTCCTGAGCGGGAGGGCCCATGAGCAGTTCTTC. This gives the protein CASSSVLSGRAHEQFF.

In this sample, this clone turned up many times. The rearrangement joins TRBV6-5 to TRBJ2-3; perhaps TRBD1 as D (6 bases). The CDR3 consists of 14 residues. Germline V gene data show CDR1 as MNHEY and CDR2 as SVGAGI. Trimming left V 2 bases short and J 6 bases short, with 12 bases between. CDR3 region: CASSYLRDKDTQYF. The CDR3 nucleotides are TGTGCCAGCAGTTACCTCCGGGACAAGGATACGCAGTATTTT.

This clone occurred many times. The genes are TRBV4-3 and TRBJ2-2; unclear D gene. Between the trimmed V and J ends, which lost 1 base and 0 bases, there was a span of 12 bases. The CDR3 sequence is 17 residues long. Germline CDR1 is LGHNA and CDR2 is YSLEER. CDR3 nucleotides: TGCGCCAGCAGCCAAGTATCCGCGACACCGAACACCGGGGAGCTGTTTTTT. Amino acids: CASSQVSATPNTGELFF.

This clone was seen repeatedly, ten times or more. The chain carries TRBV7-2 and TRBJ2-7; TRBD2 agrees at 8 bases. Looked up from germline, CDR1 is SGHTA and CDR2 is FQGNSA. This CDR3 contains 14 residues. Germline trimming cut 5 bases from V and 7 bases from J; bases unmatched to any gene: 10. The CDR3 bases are TGTGCCAGCAGCCGCAAACGGTCGGGAGGGGAGCAGTACTTC. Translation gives CASSRKRSGGEQYF.

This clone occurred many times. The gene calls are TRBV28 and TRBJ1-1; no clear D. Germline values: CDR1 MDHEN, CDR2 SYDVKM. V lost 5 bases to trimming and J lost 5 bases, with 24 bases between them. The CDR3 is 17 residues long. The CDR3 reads CASSTLGWVGSTTEAFF. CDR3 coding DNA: TGTGCCAGCAGTACTCTAGGATGGGTCGGCTCTACGACTGAAGCTTTCTTT.

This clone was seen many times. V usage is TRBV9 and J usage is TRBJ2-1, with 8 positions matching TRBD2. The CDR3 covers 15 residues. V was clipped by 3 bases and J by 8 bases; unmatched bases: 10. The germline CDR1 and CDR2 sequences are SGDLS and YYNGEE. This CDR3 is CASSGSGSITDEQFF. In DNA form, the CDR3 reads TGTGCCAGCAGCGGAAGCGGGAGCATAACCGATGAGCAGTTCTTC.

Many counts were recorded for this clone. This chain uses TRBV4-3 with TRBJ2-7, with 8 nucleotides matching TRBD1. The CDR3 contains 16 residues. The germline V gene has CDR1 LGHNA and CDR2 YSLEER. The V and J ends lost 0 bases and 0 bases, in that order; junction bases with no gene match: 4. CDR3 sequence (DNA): TGCGCCAGCAGCCAAGATCGGACAGGGACCTCCTACGAGCAGTACTTC. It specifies CASSQDRTGTSYEQYF.

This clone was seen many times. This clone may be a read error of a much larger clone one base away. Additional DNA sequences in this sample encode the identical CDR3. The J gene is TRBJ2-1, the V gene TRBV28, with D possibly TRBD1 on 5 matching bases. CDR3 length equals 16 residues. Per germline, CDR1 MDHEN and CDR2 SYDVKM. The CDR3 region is CASRRDDSSSYNEQFF. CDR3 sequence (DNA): TGCGCCAGCAGGCGTGACGACAGTAGCTCCTACAATGAGCAGTTCTTC.

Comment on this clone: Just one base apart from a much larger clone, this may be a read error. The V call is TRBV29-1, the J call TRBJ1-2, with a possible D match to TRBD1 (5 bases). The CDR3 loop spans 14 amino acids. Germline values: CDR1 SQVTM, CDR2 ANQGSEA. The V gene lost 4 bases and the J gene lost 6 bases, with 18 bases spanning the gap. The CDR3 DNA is TGCAGCGTTGGAGGGGACGGGTTCGACCATGGCTACACCTTC. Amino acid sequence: CSVGGDGFDHGYTF.

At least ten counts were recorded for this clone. CDR3 amino acids: CASSQGANPGDTQYF. The DNA for the CDR3 is TGTGCCAGCAGCCAAGGGGCCAACCCGGGAGATACGCAGTATTTT. J is TRBJ2-3 and V is TRBV3-1; no clear D gene. The germline CDR1 and CDR2 sequences are LGHDT and YNNKEL (reference sequence). Trimming shortened V by 1 base and J by 5 bases, and 13 bases separated the two germline ends. The CDR3 is made up of 15 amino acids.

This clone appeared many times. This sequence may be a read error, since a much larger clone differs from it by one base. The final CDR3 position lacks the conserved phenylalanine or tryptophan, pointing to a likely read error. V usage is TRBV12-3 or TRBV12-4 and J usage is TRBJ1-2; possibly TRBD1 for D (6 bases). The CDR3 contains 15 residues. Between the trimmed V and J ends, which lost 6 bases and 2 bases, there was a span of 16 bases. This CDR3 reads CASSRGRGANYGYTL. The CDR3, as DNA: TGTGCCAGCAGCCGAGGACGGGGGGCCAACTATGGCTACACCCTC.

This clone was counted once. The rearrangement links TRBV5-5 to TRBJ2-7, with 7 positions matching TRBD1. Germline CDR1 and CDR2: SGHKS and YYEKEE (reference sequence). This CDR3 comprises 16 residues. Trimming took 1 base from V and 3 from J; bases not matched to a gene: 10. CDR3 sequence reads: CASSLSPGTVGYEQYF. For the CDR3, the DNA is TGTGCCAGCAGCTTGTCCCCCGGGACAGTCGGCTACGAGCAGTACTTC.

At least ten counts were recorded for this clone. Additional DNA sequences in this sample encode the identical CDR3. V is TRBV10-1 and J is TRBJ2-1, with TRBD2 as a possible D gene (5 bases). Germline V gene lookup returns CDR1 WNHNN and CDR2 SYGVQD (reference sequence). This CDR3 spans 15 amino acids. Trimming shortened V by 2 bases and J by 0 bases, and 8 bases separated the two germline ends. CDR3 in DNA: TGCGCCAGCAGTGAGGGCCGGGGCTCCTACAATGAGCAGTTCTTC. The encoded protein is CASSEGRGSYNEQFF.

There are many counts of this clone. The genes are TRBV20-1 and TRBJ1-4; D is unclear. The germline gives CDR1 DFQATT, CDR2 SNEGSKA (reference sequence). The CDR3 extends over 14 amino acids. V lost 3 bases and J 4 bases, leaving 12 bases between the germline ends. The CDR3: CSASAANVNEKLFF. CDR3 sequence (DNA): TGCAGTGCTAGTGCAGCAAACGTTAATGAAAAACTGTTTTTT.

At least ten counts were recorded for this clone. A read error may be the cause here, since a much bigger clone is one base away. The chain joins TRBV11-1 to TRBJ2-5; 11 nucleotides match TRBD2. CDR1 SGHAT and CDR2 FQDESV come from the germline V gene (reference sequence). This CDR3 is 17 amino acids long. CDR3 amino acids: CASSLGRLAGLKEAQYF. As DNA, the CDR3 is TGTGCCAGCAGCTTGGGGCGACTAGCGGGGCTTAAAGAGGCCCAGTACTTC.

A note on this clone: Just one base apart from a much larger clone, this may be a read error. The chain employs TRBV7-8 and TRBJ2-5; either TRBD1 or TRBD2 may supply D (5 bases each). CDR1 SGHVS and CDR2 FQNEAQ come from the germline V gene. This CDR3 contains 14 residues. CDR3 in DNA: TGTGCCAACAGCTCGGGACGGTTACAAGAGACCCAGTACTTC. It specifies CANSSGRLQETQYF.

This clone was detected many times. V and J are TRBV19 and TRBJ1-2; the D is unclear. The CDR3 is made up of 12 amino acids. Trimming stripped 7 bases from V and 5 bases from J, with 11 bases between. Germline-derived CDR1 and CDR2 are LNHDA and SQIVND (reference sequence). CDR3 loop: CASTRAPYGYTF. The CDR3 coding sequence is TGTGCCAGTACCCGAGCCCCATATGGCTACACCTTC.